These 13 T cell receptor beta chains share one sample of origin, sequenced in a study of T cell responses to AZD1222 COVID-19 vaccine (dated by TCRdb to the early 2020s). What this sample's time point label stands for: about 28 days (+/-7) after the second vaccine dose. The intended sense of this specimen's treatment or condition label: meningococcal conjugate vaccine given as trial control. The library was produced with the immunoSEQ multiplex PCR assay. Imported from immuneACCESS, the table was reduced by TCRdb to in-frame sequences with V and J called. These copies leave out some clones; in studies compared against another copy, an unresolved V gene accounts for under half, and the cause of the remainder is not known. Counted in this sample were 130,000 or so clones; about 90% of them appeared once. The ten largest clones represent about 7.5% of the sample. This material consisted of peripheral blood, taken 28 days after the second dose of the MenACWY control vaccine. The receptor source for this set is an adult who received the MenACWY meningococcal vaccine as a control.

V usage is TRBV2 and J usage is TRBJ2-5; tentatively, D is TRBD1 or TRBD2 (5 bases each). Trimming stripped 7 bases from V and 3 bases from J, with 12 bases between. The CDR3 totals 13 residues. Germline V gives CDR1 SNHLY, CDR2 FYNNEI. This CDR3 is CASKTGAEETQYF. For the CDR3, the DNA is TGTGCCAGCAAGACCGGGGCCGAAGAGACCCAGTACTTC. The entire variable domain, with the rest obtained from reference TRBV2 and TRBJ2-5, is as follows: EPEVTQTPSHQVTQMGQEVILRCVPISNHLYFYWYRQILGQKVEFLVSFYNNEISEKSEIFDDQFSVERPDGSNFTLKIRSTKLEDSAMYFCASKTGAEETQYFGPGTRLLVL.

The chain recombines TRBV7-9 with TRBJ2-1; TRBD2 matches at 8 bases. V gave up 4 bases and J gave up 9 bases; unmatched junction bases: 17. Per germline, CDR1 SEHNR and CDR2 FQNEAQ (reference sequence). This CDR3 has 17 residues. CDR3: CASSSSVMGTRWSEQFF. The CDR3 DNA reads as TGTGCCAGCAGCTCCTCCGTTATGGGGACTAGGTGGAGTGAGCAGTTCTTC.

The chain recombines TRBV18 with TRBJ2-7; D uncertain. This CDR3 contains 13 residues. Germline loops: CDR1 KGHSH, CDR2 LQKENI. V shed 1 base and J shed 6 bases, with 10 bases lying between them. CDR3 in amino acids: CASSPRTDREQYF. The DNA for the CDR3 is TGTGCCAGCTCACCACGGACGGACCGCGAGCAGTACTTC.

J is TRBJ1-5 and V is TRBV6-2 or TRBV6-3; the D gene is possibly TRBD1 (5 bases). Germline assignment: CDR1 MNHEY and CDR2 SVGEGT. The germline V and J ends were trimmed by 5 bases and 6 bases, with 14 bases remaining between them. CDR3 length: 14 residues. The CDR3 DNA reads TGTGCCAGCAGTAGGGCACAGGACGGTCAGCCCCAGCATTTT. It is translated as CASSRAQDGQPQHF.

In the case of this clone: The same CDR3 is also encoded by other DNA sequences in this sample. V usage is TRBV7-8 and J usage is TRBJ1-5; tentative D call: TRBD1 (5 bases). The CDR3 consists of 14 residues. The ends were cut back, 1 base at V and 7 bases at J, with 11 bases in the middle. Germline V gene lookup returns CDR1 SGHVS and CDR2 FQNEAQ. CDR3 loop: CASSLDRQGQPQHF. The CDR3 nucleotides read TGTGCCAGCAGCTTAGATCGGCAGGGACAGCCCCAGCATTTT. The full variable domain, with the rest looked up from reference TRBV7-8 and TRBJ1-5, is GAGVSQSPRYKVAKRGQDVALRCDPISGHVSLFWYQQALGQGPEFLTYFQNEAQLDKSGLPSDRFFAERPEGSVSTLKIQRTQQEDSAVYLCASSLDRQGQPQHFGDGTRLSIL.

The chain uses TRBV30 and TRBJ1-1; 9 bases agree with TRBD1. Germline V gives CDR1 GTSNPN, CDR2 SVGIG (reference sequence). V was pared by 3 bases and J by 1 base, with 3 bases of the junction left unmatched. The CDR3 consists of 14 residues. The CDR3 here is CAWRGQGENTEAFF. CDR3 nucleotides: TGTGCCTGGAGGGGACAGGGAGAGAACACTGAAGCTTTCTTT.

The chain uses TRBV11-2 and TRBJ2-3; 7 nucleotides align to TRBD1. Trimming removed 6 bases from V and 6 bases from J; junction bases left unmatched: 6. This CDR3 region has 13 residues. Germline assignment: CDR1 SGHAT and CDR2 FQNNGV. The CDR3 protein is CASRETGVDTQYF. The CDR3 coding sequence is TGTGCCAGCAGGGAAACAGGGGTGGATACGCAGTATTTT.

The rearrangement links TRBV6-2 or TRBV6-3 to TRBJ1-5; D ambiguous. V was pared by 2 bases and J by 0 bases, with 17 bases between. The CDR3 is 18 amino acids. The germline CDR1 and CDR2 sequences are MNHEY and SVGEGT. The CDR3 coding sequence is TGTGCCAGCAGTTACCTTGCTTCGGGGAAAACTAGCAATCAGCCCCAGCATTTT. Its protein is CASSYLASGKTSNQPQHF.

J is TRBJ2-1 and V is TRBV9; either TRBD1 or TRBD2 may fit D (7 bases each). V lost 0 bases, J lost 0 bases, and 13 bases lay in between. The CDR3 is 17 residues long. Germline CDR1 is SGDLS and CDR2 is YYNGEE. CDR3 loop: CASSVEAGQNSYNEQFF. The CDR3, as DNA: TGTGCCAGCAGCGTAGAAGCGGGACAGAACTCCTACAATGAGCAGTTCTTC.

The V call is TRBV7-3, the J call TRBJ2-7; D is undetermined. From germline, CDR1 is SGHTA and CDR2 FQGTGA. The CDR3 consists of 15 residues. Trimming shortened V by 0 bases and J by 2 bases, and 11 bases separated the two germline ends. CDR3 loop: CASSLTLDGAYEQYF. The CDR3 bases are TGTGCCAGCAGCTTAACATTGGACGGAGCCTACGAGCAGTACTTC.

As for this clone: At one boundary the junction diverges from the germline segment, which might be a read error. This sequence joins TRBV25-1 and TRBJ2-7; D gene ambiguous. This CDR3 is 12 amino acids long. Germline loops: CDR1 MGHDK, CDR2 SYGVNS. The CDR3 here is CASSGLLTEPYF. CDR3 sequence (DNA): TGTGCCAGCAGTGGGCTGCTCACTGAGCCGTACTTC.

This sequence joins TRBV2 and TRBJ1-2; D is perhaps TRBD1 (6 bases). Trimming left V 7 bases short and J 4 bases short, with 16 bases between. The CDR3 extends over 14 amino acids. Per germline, CDR1 SNHLY and CDR2 FYNNEI. The CDR3 bases are TGTGCCAGCATGGGGGCGGGGAGGGGCTATGGCTACACCTTC. Translated: CASMGAGRGYGYTF. Full variable domain (missing parts from reference TRBV2 and TRBJ1-2): EPEVTQTPSHQVTQMGQEVILRCVPISNHLYFYWYRQILGQKVEFLVSFYNNEISEKSEIFDDQFSVERPDGSNFTLKIRSTKLEDSAMYFCASMGAGRGYGYTFGSGTRLTVV.

The chain uses TRBV19 and TRBJ1-5, with 10 bases matching TRBD1. From germline, CDR1 is LNHDA and CDR2 SQIVND (reference sequence). J was trimmed by 2 bases and V by 5 bases; bases with no gene match: 3. The CDR3 has 15 residues. Here the CDR3 reads CASSGTGVGNQPQHF. The CDR3 coding sequence is TGTGCCAGTAGTGGGACAGGGGTCGGCAATCAGCCCCAGCATTTT. The whole variable domain, remainder taken from reference TRBV19 and TRBJ1-5, is DGGITQSPKYLFRKEGQNVTLSCEQNLNHDAMYWYRQDPGQGLRLIYYSQIVNDFQKGDIAEGYSVSREKKESFPLTVTSAQKNPTAFYLCASSGTGVGNQPQHFGDGTRLSIL.